The 16 T cell receptor beta chains reported below all come from one sample, sequenced in a study of blood T cells in healthy people across ages (dated by TCRdb to between 2014 and 2016). The receptor library was made with 5' RACE. Sequencer: Illumina HiSeq 2500. A second roughly 6 to 12 cycle PCR used a sample-barcoded 5' primer and a J-beta primer mix. TCRdb applied fastp at Q25 and MiXCR to the public reads, then kept only in-frame beta chains. Rows with a matching CDR3 protein are joined into one entry that keeps the most common DNA and genes. Present in this sample are approximately 1.5 million distinct CDR3 sequences, roughly 32% of which were seen just once. The ten largest make up approximately 11% of the sample. The sequenced sample consisted of blood. The origin of the receptors is a woman aged 25 to 39 in good health.

This clonotype was picked up a small number of times. The genes are TRBV6-1 and TRBJ1-5, with D maybe TRBD1 (5 bases). Trimming left V 4 bases short and J 0 bases short, with 16 bases between. The germline CDR1 and CDR2 sequences are MNHNS and SASEGT. CDR3 length: 17 amino acids. The CDR3 protein is CASSGLRGIYSNQPQHF. The CDR3 coding sequence is TGTGCCAGCAGTGGGCTCCGGGGCATCTATAGCAATCAGCCCCAGCATTTT.

The V gene is TRBV13, the J gene TRBJ1-1, with a weak D call TRBD1 (6 bases). V was shortened by 0 bases and J by 6 bases, with 14 bases between the two germline ends. The CDR3 consists of 15 residues. Per germline, CDR1 PRHDT and CDR2 FYEKMQ (reference sequence). The CDR3 here is CASSLGRDKWAEAFF. The CDR3 DNA follows: TGTGCCAGCAGCTTAGGCAGGGACAAGTGGGCTGAAGCTTTCTTT.

V usage is TRBV30 and J usage is TRBJ2-1; D remains unclear. In germline, CDR1 is GTSNPN, CDR2 SVGIG (reference sequence). The CDR3 consists of 13 residues. Trimming removed 4 bases from V and 2 bases from J, with 9 bases in between. This CDR3 reads CAWNLGTYNEQFF. CDR3 nucleotides: TGTGCCTGGAATCTAGGAACCTACAATGAGCAGTTCTTC.

This clonotype has only a few counts. The chain's CDR3 is CASSLAAIGTGLGYTF. DNA of the CDR3: TGCGCCAGCAGCTTGGCTGCGATTGGGACAGGGCTTGGCTACACCTTC. The rearrangement links TRBV5-1 to TRBJ1-2; the match to TRBD1 covers 9 bases. Germline V gene data show CDR1 as SGHRS and CDR2 as YFSETQ. Losses at the gene ends were 0 bases for V and 7 bases for J; bases not matched to a gene: 10. The CDR3 covers 16 residues.

In its sample, this clonotype was seen a few times. The rearrangement links TRBV20-1 to TRBJ2-1, with 9 nucleotides matching TRBD2. The germline V gene encodes CDR1 DFQATT and CDR2 SNEGSKA (reference sequence). V dropped 0 bases and J dropped 6; count of bases not matched to a gene: 6. The CDR3 sequence is 15 residues long. This CDR3 reads CSAREAGGPLNEQFF. DNA for the CDR3: TGCAGTGCTAGAGAAGCGGGAGGCCCTCTCAATGAGCAGTTCTTC.

The rearrangement uses TRBV4-1 and TRBJ1-5, with D unresolved. CDR3 length equals 18 residues. The germline CDR1 and CDR2 sequences are MGHRA and YSYEKL. V was pared by 0 bases and J by 2 bases, with 17 bases between. CDR3 sequence (DNA): TGCGCCAGCAGCCAAGAAGAGTGGGGTATTAAGGGCAATCAGCCCCAGCATTTT. Translated: CASSQEEWGIKGNQPQHF.

This clonotype has only a few counts. V and J are TRBV20-1 and TRBJ2-7, with a possible D match to TRBD2 (7 bases). Germline loops: CDR1 DFQATT, CDR2 SNEGSKA (reference sequence). The CDR3 is 17 residues long. V was trimmed by 0 bases and J by 3 bases, leaving 21 bases between them. Written as DNA, the CDR3 is TGCAGTGCTAGAGACCAGTCCTGGCGGGGGCCTAACTACGAGCAGTACTTC. Protein: CSARDQSWRGPNYEQYF.

The rearrangement joins TRBV6-1 to TRBJ2-5; D might be TRBD1 (8 bases). Trimming took 6 bases from V and 6 from J, leaving 17 bases between them. The CDR3 sequence is 14 residues long. Germline CDR1 MNHNS, CDR2 SASEGT. CDR3 sequence: CASRGTGGVKTQYF. CDR3 nucleotide sequence: TGTGCCAGCAGAGGAACAGGGGGGGTAAAGACCCAGTACTTC.

The chain recombines TRBV20-1 with TRBJ2-5; 8 nucleotides agree with TRBD2. The germline gives CDR1 DFQATT, CDR2 SNEGSKA (reference sequence). Trimming at V came to 1 base and at J to 0 bases, leaving 4 bases not matched to a gene. There are 15 residues in the CDR3. The DNA for the CDR3 is TGCAGTGCTAGAGGGGCGCGGGGGGACCAAGAGACCCAGTACTTC. Protein sequence: CSARGARGDQETQYF.

The chain joins TRBV7-2 to TRBJ1-5; 7 nucleotides agree with TRBD1. V shed 1 base, J shed 0 bases, and the junction held 6 bases outside the gene matches. The CDR3 runs to 17 residues. Germline values: CDR1 SGHTA, CDR2 FQGNSA. In DNA, the CDR3 is TGTGCCAGCAGCTTAGTTTCCGGACAGGCTAGCAATCAGCCCCAGCATTTT. Protein: CASSLVSGQASNQPQHF.

V is TRBV28 and J is TRBJ2-7, with TRBD1 matching over 10 bases. This CDR3 spans 15 amino acids. Germline assignment: CDR1 MDHEN and CDR2 SYDVKM. V shed 7 bases, J shed 2 bases, and the junction held 8 bases outside the gene matches. The CDR3 DNA follows: TGTGCCAGCACCACGACAGGGGGCAGGCCCTACGAGCAGTACTTC. The encoded protein is CASTTTGGRPYEQYF.

This clonotype occurred many times. The DNA of the CDR3 is TGCAGCTCCTCTAGCGGGAGTAGCACAGATACGCAGTATTTT. Amino acids: CSSSSGSSTDTQYF. The J gene is TRBJ2-3, the V gene TRBV29-1; 10 bases align to TRBD2. The CDR3 runs 14 residues. Looked up from germline, CDR1 is SQVTM and CDR2 is ANQGSEA. V lost 8 bases and J lost 0; bases outside the gene matches: 5.

The chain couples TRBV21-1 to TRBJ1-2; whether TRBD1, the table's D call, matches the DNA was not checked. TRBV21-1 is annotated as a pseudogene. This CDR3 comprises 13 residues. For the CDR3, the DNA is TGTGCCAGCAGCGCCAGCCAGGGGAGAGGCTACACCTTC. Its protein product is CASSASQGRGYTF.

Notes on this clonotype: One junction end disagrees with the germline gene, perhaps due to a read error. The chain has TRBV5-1 and TRBJ1-3; D call uncertain. Per germline, CDR1 SGHRS and CDR2 YFSETQ. CDR3 length: 14 amino acids. The CDR3 loop is CASSLGETGSTIYF. In DNA form, the CDR3 reads TGCGCCAGCAGCTTGGGGGAGACTGGAAGCACCATATATTTT.

The chain joins TRBV5-6 to TRBJ1-1, with a possible D match to TRBD1 (5 bases). The V gene lost 0 bases and the J gene lost 0 bases, with 15 bases spanning the gap. Germline V CDR1 and CDR2: SGHDT, YYEEEE. This CDR3 has 17 residues. Here the CDR3 reads CASSLVQGKRMNTEAFF. The CDR3 DNA reads as TGTGCCAGCAGCTTGGTTCAGGGTAAAAGGATGAACACTGAAGCTTTCTTT.

This clonotype was seen more than once but under ten times. The V gene is TRBV5-1, the J gene TRBJ2-7; 8 bases line up with TRBD2. Germline CDR1 reads SGHRS; CDR2 reads YFSETQ. The length of the CDR3 is 15 residues. V shed 1 base, J shed 6 bases, and the junction held 9 bases outside the gene matches. The DNA of the CDR3 is TGCGCCAGCAGCTTGCCCGGGGGGGCAAATCTCGAGCAGTACTTC. Protein: CASSLPGGANLEQYF.